This is a list of T cell receptor beta chains from one sample in a study of radiotherapy plus CTLA-4 blockade in lung cancer. The assay was immunoSEQ multiplex PCR, and TCRdb's table has in-frame clones only and misses some. The table lists about 59,000 clones, around three quarters of them singletons, with around 8% in the top ten. Sequenced here: peripheral blood, sampled from a patient treated with radiotherapy plus ipilimumab. The source of these receptors is a human donor with non-small cell lung cancer whose response to radiotherapy plus ipilimumab could not be evaluated. Each CDR3 is given with its conserved first and last residue. A D gene is named only where the DNA matches it firmly. For some rows the clone size is stated as once, few or many, or as a class when expanded; others skip it.

V gene,J gene,D gene,clone size,CDR3 DNA,CDR3 protein
TRBV4-3,TRBJ1-2,TRBD1,few,TGCGCCAGCAGCCAAGATTTTAGGGGACAGGGCGTATATGGCTACACCTTC,CASSQDFRGQGVYGYTF
TRBV28,TRBJ2-7,.,.,TGTGCCAGCAGTTCATCCGGCGCCCAGGGTAACTACGAGCAGTACTTC,CASSSSGAQGNYEQYF
TRBV5-4,TRBJ1-2,TRBD1,.,TGTGCCAGCAGCTTGGGACAGGGGGCGGAGGGCTACACCTTC,CASSLGQGAEGYTF
TRBV9,TRBJ1-2,.,.,TGTGCCAGCAGCGTAGATCTATCTAACTATGGCTACACCTTC,CASSVDLSNYGYTF
TRBV27,TRBJ2-7,TRBD1,.,TGTGCCAGCAGTGATAGACAGGGGGCCTACGAGCAGTACTTC,CASSDRQGAYEQYF
TRBV7-9,TRBJ1-2,.,.,TGTGCCAGCAGCCGAGACCTTGGGGGGATCTACTATGGCTACACCTTC,CASSRDLGGIYYGYTF
TRBV6-5,TRBJ2-2,TRBD2,.,TGTGCCAGCAGTTCCGGGACTAGCGGGGGCCCCGGGGAGCTGTTTTTT,CASSSGTSGGPGELFF
TRBV10-3,TRBJ1-5,TRBD1,.,TGTGCCATCAGTGACCAAATCGGACAGGCCCAGCATTTT,CAISDQIGQAQHF
TRBV10-2,TRBJ2-7,TRBD1,.,TGCGCCAGCAGTGTTAGACAGGGTCCCGACGAGCAGTACTTC,CASSVRQGPDEQYF
TRBV13,TRBJ2-5,.,.,TGTGCCAGCAGCTTAGACCGACAAAAGGGGGAGACCCAGTACTTC,CASSLDRQKGETQYF
TRBV4-2,TRBJ1-4,TRBD1,.,TGTGCCAGCAGCCAGGGGACAGGGCTTAATGAAAAACTGTTTTTT,CASSQGTGLNEKLFF
TRBV5-1,TRBJ1-2,TRBD1,.,TGCGCCAGCAGCGCAGACAGGGGGGCGACTTATGGCTACACCTTC,CASSADRGATYGYTF
TRBV28,TRBJ2-4,TRBD1,.,TGTGCCAGCAACTTTCGGGACAGGGGGATTGGCATTCAGTACTTC,CASNFRDRGIGIQYF
TRBV4-3,TRBJ1-2,TRBD1,.,TGCGCCAGCAGCTGGACAGGGGGACTACTCTATGGCTACACCTTC,CASSWTGGLLYGYTF
TRBV6-5,TRBJ2-7,.,.,TGTGCCAGCAGTTTGCCGGGACAAATAGAGCAGTACTTC,CASSLPGQIEQYF
TRBV29-1,TRBJ2-1,TRBD2,.,TGCAGCGTTGAGACGGGAGGGATTTACAATGAGCAGTTCTTC,CSVETGGIYNEQFF
TRBV5-1,TRBJ2-3,.,.,TGCGCCAGCAGCTCCATAGCGGCTAATCGGACAGATACGCAGTATTTT,CASSSIAANRTDTQYF
TRBV7-3,TRBJ1-2,TRBD1,.,TGTGCCAGCAGCTCCGGCGGCCGACAGGGGGCGAGCGATGGCTACACCTTC,CASSSGGRQGASDGYTF
TRBV5-1,TRBJ2-1,TRBD2,.,TGCGCCAGCAGACTGACTAGCGGGAGCTCCTACAATGAGCAGTTCTTC,CASRLTSGSSYNEQFF
TRBV7-9,TRBJ2-1,TRBD2,.,TGTGCCAGCAGCCGGACTAGAGACGAGCAGTTCTTC,CASSRTRDEQFF
TRBV11-2,TRBJ1-3,.,few,TGTGCCAGCAGCTTAGTTGGAGTATCAGGAAACACCATATATTTT,CASSLVGVSGNTIYF
TRBV9,TRBJ2-1,.,.,TGTGCCAGCAGCGTAGGGGGACTGTACAATGAGCAGTTCTTC,CASSVGGLYNEQFF
TRBV18,TRBJ2-7,TRBD1,.,TGTGCCAGCTCACCACCGGCACAGGGGGCCCTGACCTACGAGCAGTACTTC,CASSPPAQGALTYEQYF
TRBV2,TRBJ2-7,TRBD2,.,TGTGCCAGCAGTGTAGGACTAGCGGCCTCCTACGAGCAGTACTTC,CASSVGLAASYEQYF
TRBV9,TRBJ2-7,TRBD1,.,TGTGCCAGCAGCACAGACCGGGACAGGGTACCCCACGAGCAGTACTTC,CASSTDRDRVPHEQYF
TRBV2,TRBJ2-2,TRBD1,.,TGTGCCAGCAGTCGACAGGGGAACACCGGGGAGCTGTTTTTT,CASSRQGNTGELFF
TRBV4-3,TRBJ1-4,TRBD1,.,TGCGCCAGCAGCCAAGCGGGACAGGAGGATTCGAATGAAAAACTGTTTTTT,CASSQAGQEDSNEKLFF
TRBV6-5,TRBJ1-1,.,.,TGTGCCAGCAGTTACTCGCTAGGGGCAGGGGACACTGAAGCTTTCTTT,CASSYSLGAGDTEAFF
TRBV5-1,TRBJ2-7,TRBD1,.,TGCGCCAGCAGCTTGTTCGCAGGGGGCTACGAGCAGTACTTC,CASSLFAGGYEQYF
TRBV9,TRBJ1-2,TRBD1,once,TGTGCCAGCAGCGGACAGGGGTTAGTCAACTATGGCTACACCTTC,CASSGQGLVNYGYTF
TRBV4-1,TRBJ2-7,TRBD2,.,TGCGCCAGCAGCCAAGGTACTAGCGGTTACGAGCAGTACTTC,CASSQGTSGYEQYF
TRBV18,TRBJ1-2,.,.,TGTGCCAGCTCACCAGACAGTTTTGGGAACTATGGCTACACCTTC,CASSPDSFGNYGYTF
TRBV11-2,TRBJ1-3,.,.,TGTGCCAGCAGCTTAATGACAGAACTGAAGGGAAACACCATATATTTT,CASSLMTELKGNTIYF
TRBV5-1,TRBJ2-3,.,.,TGCGCCAGCAGGAGACAGGCCCTCACAGATACGCAGTATTTT,CASRRQALTDTQYF
TRBV1,TRBJ2-2,.,.,TGCACCAGCAGACTGAAAACCCGACAGGGGGCACTAATTACCGGGGAGCTGTTTTTT,CTSRLKTRQGALITGELFF
TRBV7-2,TRBJ1-1,.,.,TGTGCCAGCAGCCAATACGAGGGGGTGGACACTGAAGCTTTCTTT,CASSQYEGVDTEAFF
TRBV7-2,TRBJ2-5,.,.,TGTGCCAGCAGCTTAGGCGCCGTGGGGGGCCAAGAGACCCAGTACTTC,CASSLGAVGGQETQYF
TRBV5-1,TRBJ1-2,.,.,TGCGCCAGCAGCTTGGTTGTAGGGGATGGCTACACCTTC,CASSLVVGDGYTF
TRBV10-1,TRBJ2-1,.,.,TGCGCCAGCAGTGAGTCGACGTGGGAGAAATACAATGAGCAGTTCTTC,CASSESTWEKYNEQFF